This TCR beta chain was sequenced for a study of blood T cell repertoires in COVID-19. Looking at the study overall: Material from acute and convalescent COVID-19 was sourced from the United States, Italy and Spain. The cDNA or gDNA used as material had been derived from T cells, B-cell-depleted T cells, or PBMCs.

Per the study methods: Quantification of nucleated cells was approximated via reference gene primer amplification. TCRdb's table, derived via immunoSEQ multiplex PCR, lists solely in-frame clones and lacks some. V, J and clone size were drawn from that table, and D and trimming were deduced from the DNA. The sample has around 120,000 clones; around 89% are singletons. The CDR3 consists of 16 residues. V gave up 0 bases and J gave up 5 bases; unmatched junction bases: 9. The germline CDR1 and CDR2 sequences are SGHAT and FQNNGV. This rearrangement joins TRBV11-2 to TRBJ1-2, with 7 bases that match TRBD1. The TCR was taken from a human donor in a cohort sampled during active COVID-19. Sequencing used peripheral blood. This CDR3 reads CASSLEGNRGRYGYTF. CDR3 coding DNA: TGTGCCAGCAGCTTAGAGGGGAACAGGGGTCGGTATGGCTACACCTTC.